This T cell receptor beta chain was observed in a study of post-analysis software for immune sequencing data. General study points: Patients used five TRBV segments, including TRBV5-6, TRBV5-1 and TRBV20-1, more often than controls. F measure showed strong co-clustering of same-batch samples. Multiple sclerosis patients showed significantly lower normalized Chao1 diversity than controls did.

CDR3 length: 13 amino acids. V lost 6 bases to trimming and J lost 13 bases, with 19 bases between them. In germline, CDR1 is ENHRY, CDR2 SYGVKD. Comment on this clonotype: Its specificity is unknown.

TCR beta cDNA libraries had unique molecular identifiers. Out of 1 to 10 million T cells, about 500,000 cDNA molecules were generated. TCRdb reanalysed the PCR reads using MiXCR and keeps one entry per CDR3 protein. The sample has roughly 540,000 distinct CDR3 sequences, around a third seen once; the top ten hold 4.5% to 7.5%. The sequence was obtained from a girl aged 2 to 17 with multiple sclerosis. J is TRBJ2-1 and V is TRBV10-3; either TRBD1 or TRBD2 may supply D (6 bases each). The sequenced sample consisted of blood. CDR3 residues: CAIRPSSTGAQFF. Here the CDR3 DNA reads TGTGCCATCAGACCTTCCTCGACGGGGGCCCAGTTCTTC.